This TCR beta chain was captured by sequencing in a study of blood T cells in healthy people across ages. Regarding the study as a whole: Aged donors had fewer naive CD4+ cells and lower diversity than long-lived donors. Total diversity from one million sequenced T cells was likely underestimated.

Combining a sample-barcoded 5' primer with a J-beta primer mix, a second PCR ran for roughly 7 to 12 cycles. A template-switch adaptor that had 12 random nucleotides put a tag on each cDNA molecule. TCRdb reanalysed the 5' RACE reads using MiXCR and keeps one entry per CDR3 protein. The sample comprises fewer than 950,000 distinct CDR3 sequences, 30% to 45% of which are singletons, and 13% rests with the top ten. The V gene's germline CDR1 is MNHEY and CDR2 SVGAGI. CDR3 length: 13 residues. As concerns this clonotype: The antigen is unknown.

Total RNA was extracted at no less than 6 micrograms per sample. Sequencing was carried out using blood. The V call is TRBV6-5, the J call TRBJ2-1; no firm D call. The J call may be wrong; the DNA end is better matched by TRBJ2-7. The TCR comes from a man aged 18 to 30 in good health. The CDR3 bases are TGTGCCAGCAGTTACGCCTGGGGATACGAGCAGTACTTC. This encodes CASSYAWGYEQYF.